Each of the 21 T cell receptor beta chains below was sequenced from the same sample in a study of T cell responses to AZD1222 COVID-19 vaccine. Using immunoSEQ multiplex PCR, the repertoire was profiled, and TCRdb retains in-frame clones only, with some absent. The profile shows about 140,000 clones, 85% to 95% of them singletons. The source material was peripheral blood, sampled on day 0 of MenACWY control vaccination. The source of these receptors is an adult in good health.

The V call is TRBV7-8, the J call TRBJ2-1; TRBD2 matches at 11 bases. CDR3 length: 17 amino acids. Germline V gene lookup returns CDR1 SGHVS and CDR2 FQNEAQ. J lost 9 bases, V lost 1 base, and 11 bases had no gene match. The CDR3 sequence: CASSLVLLAGAWAEQFF. CDR3 nucleotides: TGTGCCAGCAGCTTAGTTCTACTAGCGGGGGCCTGGGCTGAGCAGTTCTTC.

V and J are TRBV11-1 and TRBJ1-2; D is unresolved. V was trimmed by 1 base and J by 1 base, leaving 7 bases between them. Germline V gene data show CDR1 as SGHAT and CDR2 as FQDESV (reference sequence). The CDR3 has 14 amino acids. The CDR3 DNA reads TGTGCCAGCAGCTTAGGGACGAATAACTATGGCTACACCTTC. It translates to CASSLGTNNYGYTF.

The chain joins TRBV12-3 or TRBV12-4 to TRBJ2-7; a weak D match, TRBD1 (6 bases). Trimming took off 2 bases at V and 6 bases at J, with 11 bases between the two ends. CDR3 length equals 13 residues. The CDR3 is CASSLNWGPEQYF. The CDR3 bases are TGTGCCAGCAGTTTAAATTGGGGGCCCGAGCAGTACTTC.

The chain employs TRBV24-1 and TRBJ1-6; D gene ambiguous. Germline loops: CDR1 KGHDR, CDR2 SFDVKD. Deletions cut 3 bases from V and 9 bases from J, with 14 bases between. The length of the CDR3 is 15 residues. The CDR3 sequence is CATSDIRVNGSPLHF. CDR3 nucleotide sequence: TGTGCCACCAGTGATATAAGGGTAAATGGTTCACCCCTCCACTTT.

The chain combines TRBV29-1 with TRBJ1-1; D not resolved. The V end was cut by 6 bases, the J end by 0 bases, with 8 bases between. The CDR3 length is 12 residues. The germline V gene encodes CDR1 SQVTM and CDR2 ANQGSEA. This CDR3 reads CSVKNLNTEAFF. DNA of the CDR3: TGCAGCGTGAAGAATTTGAACACTGAAGCTTTCTTT.

The gene calls are TRBV28 and TRBJ2-1; the D gene is possibly TRBD2 (5 bases). The CDR3 consists of 17 residues. The V and J ends lost 4 bases and 4 bases respectively, with 20 bases between them. Germline assignment: CDR1 MDHEN and CDR2 SYDVKM. DNA for the CDR3: TGTGCCAGCAGTTCCGGACTCGCCCGTTGGTGGTACAATGAGCAGTTCTTC. Its translation is CASSSGLARWWYNEQFF.

The chain links TRBV27 to TRBJ1-5; tentative D call: TRBD1 (5 bases). Trimming cost V 2 bases and J 6 bases, with 8 bases left between them. Germline V gene lookup returns CDR1 MNHEY and CDR2 SMNVEV (reference sequence). The CDR3 runs 13 residues. The CDR3 bases are TGTGCCAGCAGTTTACAGGGTGTTCAGCCCCAGCATTTT. Amino acid sequence: CASSLQGVQPQHF.

V gene TRBV5-4 combines with J gene TRBJ1-5; 7 bases agree with TRBD1. The CDR3 covers 14 residues. The ends lost 4 bases at V and 6 bases at J; junction bases unmatched: 7. Germline values: CDR1 SGHNT, CDR2 YYREEE (reference sequence). The CDR3 reads CASSQFGQAQPQHF. The CDR3 nucleotides read TGTGCCAGCAGCCAATTCGGACAGGCTCAGCCCCAGCATTTT.

This clone has just one count. The chain carries TRBV19 and TRBJ1-3; possibly TRBD1 for D (6 bases). Germline loops: CDR1 LNHDA, CDR2 SQIVND (reference sequence). Trimming took 4 bases from V and 0 from J, leaving 10 bases between them. The CDR3 contains 15 residues. The DNA of the CDR3 is TGTGCCAGTAGTACTACAGGGCCCTCTGGAAACACCATATATTTT. It is translated as CASSTTGPSGNTIYF.

V is TRBV19 and J is TRBJ2-1, with D tentatively TRBD1 or TRBD2 (6 bases each). CDR1 and CDR2 from the germline V gene are LNHDA and SQIVND (reference sequence). Trimming took 0 bases from V and 10 from J, leaving 19 bases between them. The CDR3 covers 16 residues. CDR3 DNA: TGTGCCAGTAGTATAGATCCCGGGGGCTCTCCCCGGGAGCAGTTCTTC. Translation gives CASSIDPGGSPREQFF.

This clone was counted between two and nine times. This chain uses TRBV3-1 (or the pseudogene TRBV3-2) with TRBJ1-1; D is uncertain. The CDR3 runs 13 residues. Trimming cost V 0 bases and J 9 bases, with 11 bases left between them. CDR1 LGHDT and CDR2 YNNKEL come from the germline V gene (reference sequence). The CDR3 DNA follows: TGTGCCAGCAGCCAAGATGTCACCGGCCAAGCTTTCTTT. The encoded protein is CASSQDVTGQAFF.

This clone is a singleton in its sample. The chain couples TRBV3-1 (or the pseudogene TRBV3-2) to TRBJ2-7, with D perhaps TRBD1 (5 bases). The germline gives CDR1 LGHDT, CDR2 YNNKEL (reference sequence). The CDR3 covers 14 residues. Deletions cut 4 bases from V and 3 bases from J, with 13 bases between. The CDR3 nucleotides are TGTGCCAGCAGCCTCTCACAGACAGTCTACGAGCAGTACTTC. Encoded protein: CASSLSQTVYEQYF.

V and J are TRBV5-1 and TRBJ2-5; D may be TRBD2 (5 bases). Germline V lookup: CDR1 SGHRS, CDR2 YFSETQ. The CDR3 covers 15 residues. The ends were cut back, 4 bases at V and 4 bases at J, with 17 bases in the middle. The CDR3 DNA follows: TGCGCCAGCAGCAATCTACGAGGGTCCCGAGAGACCCAGTACTTC. Translation: CASSNLRGSRETQYF.

The rearrangement links TRBV28 to TRBJ2-2, with 12 bases lining up with TRBD2. Per the germline V gene, CDR1 is MDHEN and CDR2 is SYDVKM. The CDR3 extends over 14 amino acids. Germline trimming cut 7 bases from V and 8 bases from J; bases unmatched to any gene: 5. CDR3 region: CASTTSGRWGELFF. CDR3 in DNA: TGTGCCAGCACCACTAGCGGGAGGTGGGGGGAGCTGTTTTTT. The full variable domain, rest sourced from reference TRBV28 and TRBJ2-2, is DVKVTQSSRYLVKRTGEKVFLECVQDMDHENMFWYRQDPGLGLRLIYFSYDVKMKEKGDIPEGYSVSREKKERFSLILESASTNQTSMYLCASTTSGRWGELFFGEGSRLTVL.

This chain joins TRBV5-4 and TRBJ1-1; D call uncertain. Trimming removed 4 bases at V and 3 bases at J, with 16 bases between. The germline V gene encodes CDR1 SGHNT and CDR2 YYREEE (reference sequence). The CDR3 runs 15 residues. This CDR3 reads CASSPGGTGYTEAFF. The CDR3 nucleotides are TGTGCCAGCAGCCCCGGAGGTACCGGGTACACTGAAGCTTTCTTT.

V is TRBV11-2 and J is TRBJ2-3; D gene ambiguous. V was pared by 2 bases and J by 2 bases, with 5 bases between. Germline CDR1 and CDR2: SGHAT and FQNNGV. CDR3 length equals 13 residues. CDR3 in amino acids: CASSLRATDTQYF. CDR3 nucleotide sequence: TGTGCCAGCAGCTTACGGGCCACAGATACGCAGTATTTT.

This chain joins TRBV27 and TRBJ2-1; D might be TRBD2 (5 bases). The CDR3 is 13 amino acids. Trimming stripped 3 bases from V and 9 bases from J, with 12 bases between. From germline, CDR1 is MNHEY and CDR2 SMNVEV (reference sequence). The CDR3 sequence: CASSFDARGEQFF. CDR3 nucleotide sequence: TGTGCCAGCAGTTTCGACGCCCGGGGTGAGCAGTTCTTC.

The rearrangement uses TRBV4-2 and TRBJ2-1; 9 bases are shared with TRBD2. The V and J ends lost 4 bases and 4 bases, in that order; junction bases with no gene match: 5. CDR1 and CDR2 from the germline V gene are LGHNA and YNFKEQ. CDR3 size: 15 residues. This CDR3 is CASSLRLAAYNEQFF. For the CDR3, the DNA is TGTGCCAGCAGCCTTAGACTAGCGGCTTACAATGAGCAGTTCTTC.

This chain uses TRBV19 with TRBJ1-5; D is uncertain. The V gene's germline CDR1 is LNHDA and CDR2 SQIVND (reference sequence). Trimming took 3 bases from V and 3 from J, leaving 9 bases between them. This CDR3 contains 14 residues. CDR3 region: CASSMMSYNQPQHF. The CDR3 coding sequence is TGTGCCAGTAGTATGATGAGTTACAATCAGCCCCAGCATTTT.

This chain joins TRBV19 and TRBJ1-2; 8 positions match TRBD1. This CDR3 region has 16 residues. The junction had 12 bases not matched to a gene; V was cut back by 3 bases and J by 6 bases. CDR1 is LNHDA and CDR2 is SQIVND in the germline V gene (reference sequence). CDR3 sequence reads: CASSISAGGFGDGYTF. In DNA, the CDR3 is TGTGCCAGTAGTATCAGTGCAGGGGGCTTCGGAGATGGCTACACCTTC.

This chain uses TRBV24-1 with TRBJ1-3, with D tentatively TRBD1 (5 bases). This CDR3 is built from 17 residues. CDR1 is KGHDR, CDR2 SFDVKD, per germline. Trimming took 4 bases from V and 2 from J, leaving 17 bases between them. In DNA form, the CDR3 reads TGTGCCACCAGTGAGGACAAAGACCTTAGGGCTGGAAACACCATATATTTT. Protein sequence: CATSEDKDLRAGNTIYF.